This paragraph covers one T cell receptor (beta chain) sequence. Its target is unknown. The CDR3 extends over 17 amino acids. Looked up from germline, CDR1 is SGHKS and CDR2 is YYEKEE (reference sequence). Trimming took off 0 bases at V and 2 bases at J, with 18 bases between the two ends. This specimen comes from a study of siplizumab effects on memory and regulatory T cells. Findings of the study overall: It was never confirmed that proliferating Tregs from siplizumab cultures were suppressive. A mean of approximately 69% of mappable alloreactive CD4+ clones were Treg-derived with siplizumab, compared with roughly 25% in controls.

About 10^5 TCR templates were assayed per sample. The protocol was immunoSEQ multiplex PCR, while the TCRdb copy is restricted to in-frame clones and leaves out a portion. The profile covers 85,000 to 95,000 clones, with approximately 95% appearing a single time and 0.3% taken by the ten largest. Sequenced material: non-Treg CD4+ T cells sorted from blood. This sequence joins TRBV5-5 and TRBJ2-7; D is undetermined. This clonotype was obtained from a human donor in good health. The CDR3 bases are TGTGCCAGCAGCTTGGGTCCTCGGTCGGGCTCACCCTACGAGCAGTACTTC. It encodes CASSLGPRSGSPYEQYF.